This TCR beta chain was sequenced during a study of T cell responses to AZD1222 COVID-19 vaccine. Study-wide points: The donors showed a predominance of white British ancestry and of females, with possible underestimation of clonal diversity. Breadth and depth of Spike-specific TCRs rose after two AZD1222 doses. Within unmutated variant regions lay the reported targets of nearly half of spike-specific TCRs. Repertoire samples came only from after the peak T cell response.

The length of the CDR3 is 11 residues. V shed 6 bases, J shed 4 bases, and the junction held 1 base outside the gene matches. CDR1 SQVTM and CDR2 ANQGSEA come from the germline V gene. On this clone: Its cognate antigen is unknown.

The protocol was immunoSEQ multiplex PCR, while the TCRdb copy is restricted to in-frame clones and leaves out a portion. The table includes over 150,000 clones, 90% to 95% detected once. The source was peripheral blood, collected 28 days after the second dose of the MenACWY control vaccine. This sequence was found in an adult who received the MenACWY meningococcal vaccine as a control. The V gene is TRBV29-1, the J gene TRBJ1-2; 8 bases align to TRBD1. This CDR3 is CSVTGVYGYTF. The CDR3 DNA follows: TGCAGCGTGACAGGGGTCTATGGCTACACCTTC. Based on the CDR3 plus reference TRBV29-1 and TRBJ1-2, the full variable domain is SAVISQKPSRDICQRGTSLTIQCQVDSQVTMMFWYRQQPGQSLTLIATANQGSEATYESGFVIDKFPISRPNLTFSTLTVSNMSPEDSSIYLCSVTGVYGYTFGSGTRLTVV.